A single sample is the source of the 17 T cell receptor beta chains below, sequenced in a study of CD8+ T cells in alopecia areata. The authors extracted RNA and reverse transcribed it into cDNA as the sequencing template. Assay: immunoSEQ multiplex PCR; the TCRdb copy retains only in-frame clones and omits some. The sample yields 170,000 or so clones, roughly 60% seen once. Specimen: CD4+ T cells sorted from blood, collected at week 0. The receptors were gathered from a human donor with alopecia areata.

The chain has TRBV7-2 and TRBJ1-1; D call uncertain. The CDR3 sequence is 13 residues long. V was shortened by 4 bases and J by 7 bases, with 13 bases between the two germline ends. Germline assignment: CDR1 SGHTA and CDR2 FQGNSA. DNA for the CDR3: TGTGCCAGCAGCTCCGCGACCCCTATTGAAGCTTTCTTT. Amino acids: CASSSATPIEAFF.

V and J are TRBV5-1 and TRBJ2-1; possibly TRBD2 for D (5 bases). The V gene's germline CDR1 is SGHRS and CDR2 YFSETQ. The length of the CDR3 is 12 residues. Deletions cut 9 bases from V and 0 bases from J, with 7 bases between. The CDR3 sequence: CATGGSYNEQFF. The CDR3 DNA reads TGCGCCACCGGAGGCTCCTACAATGAGCAGTTCTTC. Filled out from reference TRBV5-1 and TRBJ2-1, the complete variable domain reads KAGVTQTPRYLIKTRGQQVTLSCSPISGHRSVSWYQQTPGQGLQFLFEYFSETQRNKGNFPGRFSGRQFSNSRSEMNVSTLELGDSALYLCATGGSYNEQFFGPGTRLTVL.

The chain is built from TRBV25-1 and TRBJ1-6, with D perhaps matching TRBD1 (5 bases). V was clipped by 7 bases and J by 4 bases, with 11 bases between them. Germline CDR1 reads MGHDK; CDR2 reads SYGVNS. This CDR3 has 14 amino acids. The CDR3 reads CASTSEGYNSPLHF. The DNA of the CDR3 is TGTGCCAGCACCAGCGAGGGGTATAATTCACCCCTCCACTTT.

This clone was detected a few times. In DNA form, the CDR3 reads TGTGCCTGGAGTGGGGCGCAGGGGGGGACCCAGTACTTC. This gives the protein CAWSGAQGGTQYF. This chain joins TRBV30 and TRBJ2-5, with D perhaps TRBD1 (7 bases). The CDR3 runs 13 residues. V dropped 1 base and J dropped 7 bases, with 13 bases sitting between them. The germline gives CDR1 GTSNPN, CDR2 SVGIG (reference sequence).

This clone showed up just a few times. The chain has TRBV5-6 and TRBJ2-5; no clear D gene. Germline V gene data show CDR1 as SGHDT and CDR2 as YYEEEE. Trimming stripped 2 bases from V and 0 bases from J, with 5 bases between. This CDR3 comprises 13 residues. The CDR3 spells CASSFRYQETQYF. The CDR3 DNA sequence: TGTGCCAGCAGCTTCAGGTACCAAGAGACCCAGTACTTC.

Only one count was recorded for this clone. CDR3 sequence reads: CASSERTEDQPQHF. The CDR3 DNA sequence: TGTGCCAGCAGTGAACGGACAGAGGATCAGCCCCAGCATTTT. V usage is TRBV2 and J usage is TRBJ1-5; possibly TRBD1 for D (6 bases). Deletions cut 2 bases from V and 5 bases from J, with 10 bases between. The germline gives CDR1 SNHLY, CDR2 FYNNEI. The CDR3 has 14 residues.

The chain carries TRBV2 and TRBJ1-5, with 7 bases lining up with TRBD1. Germline CDR1 reads SNHLY; CDR2 reads FYNNEI. The CDR3 loop spans 15 amino acids. V dropped 7 bases and J dropped 2; count of bases not matched to a gene: 8. CDR3 nucleotides: TGTGCCAGCATGGAGGGGGCGATGGGCAATCAGCCCCAGCATTTT. This translates into CASMEGAMGNQPQHF.

This clone appeared once. The chain has TRBV7-6 and TRBJ2-7; D is ambiguous. The CDR3 spans 15 residues. V was clipped by 5 bases and J by 7 bases, with 21 bases between them. CDR1 is SGHVS, CDR2 FNYEAQ, per germline. DNA of the CDR3: TGTGCCAGCAGCCCGCCCCGACGCTCGATACGGGAGCAGTACTTC. This sequence encodes CASSPPRRSIREQYF.

This clone was detected once. This chain joins TRBV6-6 and TRBJ2-3, with D possibly TRBD2 on 5 matching bases. Germline lookup yields CDR1 MNHNY and CDR2 SVGAGI (reference sequence). The CDR3 runs 14 residues. V dropped 6 bases and J dropped 0 bases, with 10 bases sitting between them. The CDR3 loop is CASRGTGSTDTQYF. The CDR3 DNA follows: TGTGCCAGCAGAGGCACGGGGAGCACAGATACGCAGTATTTT.

V and J are TRBV25-1 and TRBJ1-2; a possible D gene is TRBD1 (5 bases). The CDR3 has 12 amino acids. Germline CDR1 MGHDK, CDR2 SYGVNS. V lost 6 bases and J lost 7, with 12 bases in between. As DNA, the CDR3 is TGTGCCAGCAGGGGGGAAAGAGGTGGCTACACCTTC. This encodes CASRGERGGYTF.

The chain joins TRBV13 to TRBJ1-5; D not resolved. V was trimmed by 4 bases and J by 7 bases, leaving 14 bases between them. The CDR3 loop spans 14 amino acids. Per the germline V gene, CDR1 is PRHDT and CDR2 is FYEKMQ (reference sequence). CDR3 nucleotide sequence: TGTGCCAGCAGCTCCATATCGGAGGGACAGCCCCAGCATTTT. Residues: CASSSISEGQPQHF.

V gene TRBV4-2 combines with J gene TRBJ2-1; D is unresolved. CDR1 LGHNA and CDR2 YNFKEQ come from the germline V gene. The V end lost 0 bases, the J end lost 0 bases, and 9 bases lay between the germline ends. The CDR3 has 16 amino acids. CDR3 DNA: TGTGCCAGCAGCCAAGATCAGGCCAGCTCCTACAATGAGCAGTTCTTC. It is translated as CASSQDQASSYNEQFF.

V gene TRBV5-6 combines with J gene TRBJ2-4; TRBD2 might be the D (6 bases). The CDR3 covers 18 residues. Trimming left V 0 bases short and J 6 bases short, with 22 bases between. Germline V gene lookup returns CDR1 SGHDT and CDR2 YYEEEE. This CDR3 is CASSLVARGSEERNIQYF. CDR3 in DNA: TGTGCCAGCAGCTTGGTTGCGCGGGGTTCCGAGGAGCGAAACATTCAGTACTTC.

This chain joins TRBV6-6 and TRBJ2-1; D may be TRBD1 or TRBD2 (5 bases each). The CDR3 sequence is 14 residues long. Trimming cost V 2 bases and J 0 bases, with 5 bases left between them. CDR1 and CDR2 from the germline V gene are MNHNY and SVGAGI (reference sequence). The chain's CDR3 is CASSYGGSYNEQFF. The DNA of the CDR3 is TGTGCCAGCAGTTACGGGGGCTCCTACAATGAGCAGTTCTTC.

This clone was counted once. The chain employs TRBV14 and TRBJ2-7, with 8 bases aligning to TRBD2. Per the germline V gene, CDR1 is SGHDN and CDR2 is FVKESK. The CDR3 has 14 residues. J was trimmed by 2 bases and V by 3 bases; bases with no gene match: 3. CDR3: CASSHAGGPYEQYF. The CDR3 DNA follows: TGTGCCAGCAGCCACGCGGGGGGTCCCTACGAGCAGTACTTC.

This chain connects TRBV29-1 to TRBJ1-5; 7 bases fit TRBD1. The germline gives CDR1 SQVTM, CDR2 ANQGSEA. The CDR3 runs to 13 residues. The V and J ends lost 6 bases and 1 base, in that order; junction bases with no gene match: 3. The CDR3 protein is CSVTGSSNQPQHF. The CDR3 DNA sequence: TGCAGCGTGACAGGGTCGAGCAATCAGCCCCAGCATTTT.

This chain uses TRBV29-1 with TRBJ2-7; 8 nucleotides agree with TRBD1. CDR3 length: 14 residues. V trimming: 7 bases; J trimming: 3 bases; junction bases outside the gene matches: 11. Germline CDR1 SQVTM, CDR2 ANQGSEA. CDR3 protein: CSATGTGPHYEQYF. The CDR3 DNA reads TGCAGCGCTACCGGGACAGGACCACACTACGAGCAGTACTTC.